Each of the 31 T cell receptor beta chains below was sequenced from the same sample in a study of memory CD4+ T cells and cytomegalovirus serostatus. Sequenced by immunoSEQ multiplex PCR; TCRdb stores in-frame clones only, minus some. The repertoire holds about 57,000 clones, with less than 80% as singletons. The sort gate was single viable CD3+CD4+CD8-CD45RO+ cells for memory CD4+ T cells. Material for sequencing was memory CD4+ T cells from blood. These receptors were collected from an adult in good health and CMV-seronegative.

This sequence joins TRBV18 and TRBJ2-5, with D uncertain. The V end lost 6 bases, the J end lost 2 bases, and 10 bases lay between the germline ends. Per the germline V gene, CDR1 is KGHSH and CDR2 is LQKENI. The CDR3 has 13 residues. Written as DNA, the CDR3 is TGTGCCAGCTCGCCTGCTATACAAGAGACCCAGTACTTC. Protein sequence: CASSPAIQETQYF.

The genes are TRBV5-1 and TRBJ2-1; D remains unclear. The V end lost 0 bases, the J end lost 0 bases, and 13 bases lay between the germline ends. The length of the CDR3 is 17 residues. The germline CDR1 and CDR2 sequences are SGHRS and YFSETQ. The CDR3 region has the DNA TGCGCCAGCAGCTTGGGTCATAGCCGGAGCTCCTACAATGAGCAGTTCTTC. It codes for CASSLGHSRSSYNEQFF.

This clone was counted a few times. V gene TRBV23-1 combines with J gene TRBJ1-4; 8 bases are shared with TRBD1. TRBV23-1 is assigned to the ORF class and has an uncertain function. V shed 11 bases, J shed 7 bases, and the junction held 3 bases outside the gene matches. The CDR3 extends over 11 amino acids. The CDR3 is CAPGQAEKLFF. Written as DNA, the CDR3 is TGCGCCCCGGGACAGGCTGAAAAACTGTTTTTT.

This chain connects TRBV5-1 to TRBJ2-1, with 9 bases aligning to TRBD2. J lost 9 bases, V lost 4 bases, and 14 bases had no gene match. The length of the CDR3 is 16 residues. CDR1 and CDR2 from the germline V gene are SGHRS and YFSETQ. Here the CDR3 reads CASSPKPSGIGGEQFF. CDR3 DNA: TGCGCCAGCAGCCCCAAGCCTAGCGGGATAGGCGGTGAGCAGTTCTTC.

This clone came up a few times. The rearrangement uses TRBV4-1 and TRBJ1-2, with D possibly TRBD1 on 6 matching bases. The V and J ends lost 0 bases and 8 bases respectively, with 13 bases between them. Germline loops: CDR1 MGHRA, CDR2 YSYEKL. The CDR3 totals 14 residues. Here the CDR3 reads CASSQDLTGGGYTF. The CDR3 DNA is TGCGCCAGCAGCCAAGATCTTACCGGGGGCGGCTACACCTTC.

The chain couples TRBV28 to TRBJ1-2; D is uncertain. The CDR3 totals 15 residues. Germline V lookup: CDR1 MDHEN, CDR2 SYDVKM. V lost 8 bases, J lost 0 bases, and 16 bases lay in between. The CDR3 region has the DNA TGTGCCAGCCTGGAGGGAGTCAAGGCTAACTATGGCTACACCTTC. This codes for CASLEGVKANYGYTF.

V and J are TRBV2 and TRBJ1-4; D is unresolved. The CDR3 contains 15 residues. The germline CDR1 and CDR2 sequences are SNHLY and FYNNEI. Trimming shortened V by 4 bases and J by 4 bases, and 13 bases separated the two germline ends. Here the CDR3 reads CASSVRWAFNEKLFF. As DNA, the CDR3 is TGTGCCAGCAGTGTAAGGTGGGCCTTTAATGAAAAACTGTTTTTT.

V is TRBV19 and J is TRBJ2-7; TRBD2 is a possible D gene (6 bases). Germline V gene data show CDR1 as LNHDA and CDR2 as SQIVND (reference sequence). CDR3 length: 14 amino acids. V was cut by 6 bases and J by 5 bases, with 17 bases left in between. CDR3 sequence: CASSGGFGRDEQYF. In nucleotides, the CDR3 is TGTGCCAGTAGCGGAGGGTTTGGCAGGGACGAGCAGTACTTC.

The chain joins TRBV27 to TRBJ1-4; maybe TRBD1 (5 bases). V was pared by 6 bases and J by 13 bases, with 15 bases between. The CDR3 has 12 residues. Looked up from germline, CDR1 is MNHEY and CDR2 is SMNVEV (reference sequence). The CDR3 DNA reads TGTGCCAGCAGGGCGGCCAGCGGGGGACTGTTTTTT. Translation gives CASRAASGGLFF. Based on the CDR3 plus reference TRBV27 and TRBJ1-4, the full variable domain is EAQVTQNPRYLITVTGKKLTVTCSQNMNHEYMSWYRQDPGLGLRQIYYSMNVEVTDKGDVPEGYKVSRKEKRNFPLILESPSPNQTSLYFCASRAASGGLFFGSGTQLSVL.

The chain employs TRBV6-1 and TRBJ2-1; D is uncertain. Trimming removed 5 bases from V and 3 bases from J, with 14 bases in between. Germline CDR1 is MNHNS and CDR2 is SASEGT. The CDR3 covers 15 residues. The CDR3 loop reads CASSLRTGYYNEQFF. The CDR3 nucleotides read TGTGCCAGCAGTCTACGGACGGGTTACTACAATGAGCAGTTCTTC.

This clone was found once. This rearrangement joins TRBV14 to TRBJ1-2; 7 nucleotides line up with TRBD1. Germline V CDR1 and CDR2: SGHDN, FVKESK. The V gene end was trimmed by 5 bases and the J gene end by 6 bases; junction bases not matched to a gene: 3. The CDR3 has 12 residues. The CDR3 loop reads CASSFDRDGYTF. The CDR3 coding sequence is TGTGCCAGCAGCTTTGACAGGGATGGCTACACCTTC.

The chain employs TRBV7-2 and TRBJ2-1, with D tentatively TRBD1 or TRBD2 (5 bases each). There are 13 residues in the CDR3. V was clipped by 8 bases and J by 5 bases, with 13 bases between them. The germline CDR1 and CDR2 sequences are SGHTA and FQGNSA. CDR3 DNA: TGTGCCAGCGGGCCGGGACCTAACAATGAGCAGTTCTTC. Translation gives CASGPGPNNEQFF.

This rearrangement joins TRBV5-6 to TRBJ2-1, with TRBD1 identical over 7 bases. J lost 3 bases, V lost 4 bases, and 4 bases had no gene match. Germline values: CDR1 SGHDT, CDR2 YYEEEE. CDR3 length: 14 residues. CDR3 loop: CASSMGQIYNEQFF. The CDR3 coding sequence is TGTGCCAGCAGCATGGGACAGATCTACAATGAGCAGTTCTTC.

In its sample, this clone was seen a few times. The chain employs TRBV19 and TRBJ2-7, with D perhaps matching TRBD2 (5 bases). This CDR3 has 15 amino acids. V was clipped by 7 bases and J by 2 bases, with 18 bases between them. Germline lookup yields CDR1 LNHDA and CDR2 SQIVND (reference sequence). This CDR3 is CASTEHHTGTYEQYF. The DNA for the CDR3 is TGTGCCAGTACCGAACATCATACCGGGACCTACGAGCAGTACTTC.

The J gene is TRBJ2-3, the V gene TRBV2; TRBD2 matches 7 bases. The CDR3 contains 14 residues. V dropped 5 bases and J dropped 4; count of bases not matched to a gene: 6. Germline CDR1 and CDR2: SNHLY and FYNNEI. The CDR3 nucleotides are TGTGCCAGCAGTAAAACTAGCGCGGCAGATACGCAGTATTTT. This sequence encodes CASSKTSAADTQYF.

The genes are TRBV4-1 and TRBJ1-2; D gene unclear. The CDR3 covers 13 residues. The V end lost 0 bases, the J end lost 3 bases, and 5 bases lay between the germline ends. Germline V gene lookup returns CDR1 MGHRA and CDR2 YSYEKL. In DNA form, the CDR3 reads TGCGCCAGCAGCCAAGATTACGACTATGGCTACACCTTC. Its protein is CASSQDYDYGYTF.

This clone appeared once. The V gene is TRBV5-6, the J gene TRBJ1-1; D is unclear. V was cut by 4 bases and J by 11 bases, with 15 bases left in between. The germline gives CDR1 SGHDT, CDR2 YYEEEE. The CDR3 consists of 12 residues. The CDR3 coding sequence is TGTGCCAGCAGCCCCTCCGGAGCCGGTGCTTTCTTT. Protein sequence: CASSPSGAGAFF.

The chain combines TRBV11-2 with TRBJ2-5; D remains unclear. Germline values: CDR1 SGHAT, CDR2 FQNNGV. The CDR3 length is 13 residues. Deletions cut 5 bases from V and 5 bases from J, with 12 bases between. DNA for the CDR3: TGTGCCAGCAGCATTAGGAATGGGGAGACCCAGTACTTC. Its protein product is CASSIRNGETQYF.

This CDR3 reads CASSVATRQGPGNTIYF. In DNA, the CDR3 is TGTGCCAGCAGCGTAGCTACCAGACAGGGGCCCGGAAACACCATATATTTT. J is TRBJ1-3 and V is TRBV9; 8 positions match TRBD1. CDR1 and CDR2 (germline): SGDLS, YYNGEE. CDR3 size: 17 residues. V was clipped by 0 bases and J by 4 bases; unmatched bases: 9. Supplemented by reference TRBV9 and TRBJ1-3, the full variable domain reads DSGVTQTPKHLITATGQRVTLRCSPRSGDLSVYWYQQSLDQGLQFLIQYYNGEERAKGNILERFSAQQFPDLHSELNLSSLELGDSALYFCASSVATRQGPGNTIYFGEGSWLTVV.

This chain links TRBV28 with TRBJ1-2; D not certain. This CDR3 contains 14 residues. V lost 3 bases, J lost 3 bases, and 11 bases lay in between. CDR1 and CDR2 (germline): MDHEN, SYDVKM. CDR3 residues: CASSFPGGDYGYTF. In DNA form, the CDR3 reads TGTGCCAGCAGTTTCCCCGGTGGGGACTATGGCTACACCTTC.

V is TRBV30 and J is TRBJ2-7; no firm D call. Trimming took 0 bases from V and 4 from J, leaving 7 bases between them. The CDR3 loop spans 12 amino acids. CDR1 GTSNPN and CDR2 SVGIG come from the germline V gene (reference sequence). CDR3: CAWSVGSYEQYF. CDR3 DNA sequence: TGTGCCTGGAGTGTCGGCTCTTACGAGCAGTACTTC.

The gene calls are TRBV30 and TRBJ2-5, with D maybe TRBD2 (5 bases). Judging by the DNA end, TRBJ2-7 fits better; the J call may be wrong. Germline loops: CDR1 GTSNPN, CDR2 SVGIG (reference sequence). This CDR3 is 15 amino acids long. The CDR3 nucleotides are TGTGCCTGGAGTCGGGATGTCCAACCCGGGGACGAGCAGTACTTC. This encodes CAWSRDVQPGDEQYF.

This rearrangement joins TRBV7-2 to TRBJ1-1; D might be TRBD1 (6 bases). The CDR3 is made up of 13 amino acids. V lost 2 bases and J 6 bases, leaving 10 bases between the germline ends. The germline V gene encodes CDR1 SGHTA and CDR2 FQGNSA. This CDR3 is CASSLFEGAEAFF. In DNA form, the CDR3 reads TGTGCCAGCAGCTTATTCGAGGGGGCTGAAGCTTTCTTT.

This sequence joins TRBV11-3 and TRBJ2-1, with 9 bases aligning to TRBD1. The V gene's germline CDR1 is SGHNT and CDR2 YENEEA. The CDR3 runs to 15 residues. The junction had 5 bases not matched to a gene; V was cut back by 4 bases and J by 4 bases. The CDR3 sequence: CASSSGTGNYNEQFF. For the CDR3, the DNA is TGTGCCAGCAGCTCCGGGACAGGGAATTACAATGAGCAGTTCTTC.

V is TRBV5-4 and J is TRBJ1-1; 7 bases map to TRBD1. Germline CDR1 and CDR2: SGHNT and YYREEE (reference sequence). The CDR3 totals 13 residues. The junction had 0 bases not matched to a gene; V was cut back by 3 bases and J by 1 base. The CDR3 coding sequence is TGTGCCAGCAGCTGGGACAGGAACACTGAAGCTTTCTTT. The encoded protein is CASSWDRNTEAFF. Together with reference TRBV5-4 and TRBJ1-1, the CDR3 gives the full variable domain: ETGVTQSPTHLIKTRGQQVTLRCSSQSGHNTVSWYQQALGQGPQFIFQYYREEENGRGNFPPRFSGLQFPNYSSELNVNALELDDSALYLCASSWDRNTEAFFGQGTRLTVV.

This sequence joins TRBV19 and TRBJ1-5; 9 bases are a match to TRBD1. With 5 bases clipped from V and 6 bases from J, the junction kept 8 bases outside the gene matches. The germline V gene encodes CDR1 LNHDA and CDR2 SQIVND (reference sequence). This CDR3 has 15 residues. CDR3 DNA sequence: TGTGCCAGTAGTTCGACAGGGGGGTCAAGTCAGCCCCAGCATTTT. Its protein is CASSSTGGSSQPQHF.

The chain joins TRBV4-1 to TRBJ1-3; unclear D gene. Per the germline V gene, CDR1 is MGHRA and CDR2 is YSYEKL. This CDR3 comprises 19 residues. The V end lost 1 base, the J end lost 4 bases, and 23 bases lay between the germline ends. The CDR3 sequence: CASSQGALSSRVSGNTIYF. CDR3 DNA: TGCGCCAGCAGCCAAGGCGCGCTGTCCTCTAGGGTGTCGGGAAACACCATATATTTT.

The chain uses TRBV5-8 and TRBJ2-7; D is possibly TRBD1 (5 bases). V was clipped by 3 bases and J by 3 bases, with 10 bases between them. The CDR3 spans 13 residues. Germline V gene lookup returns CDR1 SGHTS and CDR2 YDEGEE. The CDR3 protein is CASSSDTLYEQYF. The CDR3 nucleotides are TGTGCCAGCAGCTCGGACACCCTCTACGAGCAGTACTTC.

The rearrangement uses TRBV7-2 and TRBJ1-2; 9 positions agree with TRBD1. The germline gives CDR1 SGHTA, CDR2 FQGNSA. There are 15 residues in the CDR3. J was trimmed by 1 base and V by 5 bases; bases with no gene match: 5. The CDR3 DNA reads TGTGCCAGCAGCGCGGGGACAGGGAATAACTATGGCTACACCTTC. It specifies CASSAGTGNNYGYTF.

The chain carries TRBV5-1 and TRBJ2-7, with 7 bases aligning to TRBD1. J lost 1 base, V lost 0 bases, and 4 bases had no gene match. Germline V gene sequence: CDR1 SGHRS, CDR2 YFSETQ. The CDR3 covers 15 residues. The CDR3 region has the DNA TGCGCCAGCAGCTTGGCCCTGGGACAGTCCTACGAGCAGTACTTC. Protein product: CASSLALGQSYEQYF.

The chain has TRBV5-6 and TRBJ1-2; D gene unclear. The CDR3 is made up of 13 amino acids. The V gene lost 2 bases and the J gene lost 8 bases, with 13 bases spanning the gap. The germline V gene encodes CDR1 SGHDT and CDR2 YYEEEE. For the CDR3, the DNA is TGTGCCAGCAGCTTAGGCGGAGGAGGAGGCTACACCTTC. Protein product: CASSLGGGGGYTF. Full variable domain (rest looked up from reference TRBV5-6 and TRBJ1-2): DAGVTQSPTHLIKTRGQQVTLRCSPKSGHDTVSWYQQALGQGPQFIFQYYEEEERQRGNFPDRFSGHQFPNYSSELNVNALLLGDSALYLCASSLGGGGGYTFGSGTRLTVV.